This TCR beta chain was identified during a study of cytomegalovirus exposure and HLA in healthy donors (TCRdb year 2017). With respect to the entire study: According to an earlier analysis of 587 of the donors, about 179 million T cells yielded roughly 110 million unique TCR beta sequences and less than 300 Gb of sequence data. Using immunosequencing, the study profiled T cell repertoires from around 670 subjects and related those repertoires to cytomegalovirus serostatus. A later analysis re-analyzed previously published TCR beta repertoires from 660 or so donors and added high-resolution HLA genotyping to study TCR occurrence patterns. Besides the first cohort of roughly 640 subjects, a separate validation cohort made up of roughly 120 different subjects was used. An earlier analysis of 500 to 650 of the donors applied high-throughput TCR beta sequencing to assess whether each TCR beta V gene segment acted as functional or pseudogenic. In a later genetic analysis, genome-wide SNP genotypes for about three fifths of the 666 donors were used, and that subset was treated as a discovery cohort. All discovery cohort repertoires had been generated using a single sequencing platform. In the later analysis, no new phenotypic data were used to find candidate immune exposures; instead, reliance was placed on TCR beta sequences and their occurrence across donors. Typing coverage differed by locus: A, B, C, DRB1 and DQB1 were typed in roughly 629-640 donors, DQA1 in 522, DPA1 in over 600, and DPB1 in roughly 470. On average, over 200,000 unique TCR beta nucleotide sequences were sequenced per donor among 398 genotyped donors of the cohort, with 15% to 20% of those sequences being non-productive. Donor age, sex, ethnicity and CMV serostatus were compiled together with the repertoire data. About 5 DR-DQ haplotypes were handled as single units for association and clustering, since linkage in the cohort was strong. Of the 350 to 450 genotyped donors, approximately 83% fell in the genetic ancestry cluster associated with self-reported Caucasian donors. Approximately 310 gigabases of sequencing data and tens of millions of unique TCR sequences were included in an early release covering around 650 HLA-typed donors. The aim of the study was to test whether cataloging public T cell receptors could identify signatures of past pathogen exposure. High-throughput TCR immunosequencing, statistical association of individual TCRs with disease status, and machine learning were combined to predict cytomegalovirus infection status. HLA typing covered class I and class II loci at four-digit resolution. What the study reported, not specific to this receptor: Compared with equally common non-associated chains, HLA-associated TCR beta chains in a later analysis were more clonally expanded and had lower generation probabilities. A later genetic analysis associated a missense DCLRE1C variant with V-gene and J-gene trimming of TCR beta chains, and an independent cohort replicated the association. Only TCR beta chains were sequenced in this cohort, and the absence of alpha or paired-chain data limited detectable features. Because counts were too low, seventeen rarely observed V segments, including chromosome 9 orphons, were excluded from the earlier analysis of 587 of the donors. A few of the identified cytomegalovirus-associated TCR beta chains were confirmed in vitro to be specific for cytomegalovirus antigens. Because some donors lacked HLA typing at each locus, the association tests relied only on the typed subset. A later analysis found that TCR association rates varied across HLA loci, with DRB1 alleles showing the most associated TCRs and HLA-C alleles the fewest. A further reported finding was that TCR beta sequences accurately predicted the HLA-A and HLA-B alleles for most subjects in the first cohort. Roughly uniform sequencing depth across donors was assumed in presence/absence analyses, although this assumption may not hold. The classifier was reported to diagnose cytomegalovirus status with high specificity and sensitivity in both the original cohort and the validation cohort. A later analysis reported that several top co-occurrence clusters appeared linked to parvovirus B19, influenza, CMV and Epstein-Barr virus. According to a later genetic analysis, donors in an Asian-associated ancestry cluster had fewer N-insertions in productive TCRs than the approximately 690-donor mean. Most TCR sequences were seen in very few donors, while some public TCRs were found in many individuals. A total of about 180 TCR beta chains were listed by the study as associated with cytomegalovirus. Some IMGT-functional V segments, including TRBV6-2 and TRBV6-3, could not be told apart with the 87-base-pair reads, so those segments were excluded. A cluster of highly shared sequence variants was judged likely to be a technical artifact of the sequencing pipeline. When HLA alleles, especially DR and DQ, strongly co-occurred, TCR associations were difficult to assign to individual alleles. It was suggested by the authors that the approach could potentially be generalized to other disease states and immunological phenotypes. CMV serostatus was the only immune exposure information available for the cohort. Correlated functional status among segregating V segments might reflect linkage disequilibrium, but an unknown experimental factor could not be ruled out. In an earlier analysis of approximately 600 of the donors, most TCR beta V segments were observed in productive rearrangements about 87% or about 30% of the time, broadly matching IMGT annotations. At a false discovery rate of 0.05, a later analysis linked approximately 18,000 TCR beta sequences to specific HLA alleles. In a later analysis, most CMV-associated TCR beta chains were found to appear HLA-restricted, with HLA associations seemingly driven largely by CMV exposure.

The cohort was made up of hundreds of healthy bone marrow donors. All cohort members were sampled while nominally healthy, although unrecorded immune exposures were likely present. The donor tested CMV seropositive, placing the donor among the roughly 300 seropositive members of the cohort. Every donor gave a peripheral blood sample, and the peripheral blood mononuclear cells from that sample were used for TCR beta sequencing. The Qiagen DNeasy Blood Extraction Kit was used to extract genomic DNA from the blood cell samples. Its CDR3 holds 15 amino acids, cysteine through phenylalanine. This entry keeps only the CDR3 DNA: 45 bases, framed from base 1. The junction shows trimming of 4 bases on V and 0 bases on J, plus 12 bases between the germline ends. From a lookup of the germline V gene, CDR1 and CDR2 are MDHEN and SYDVKM. This clone has just a few counts. This clone's antigen is unknown. Qualities for individual bases were not recorded, and no much larger clone is one base off.

Library construction relied on the immunoSEQ multiplex PCR assay. For the multiplex PCR, a mixture combining 60 forward primers for TCR Vbeta segments and 13 reverse primers for TCR Jbeta segments was used. The CDR3 region of rearranged TCR beta genes was amplified from genomic DNA by a multiplex PCR assay. On the Illumina HiSeq System, the amplified TCR beta libraries were sequenced as 87-base-pair reads. Per the source publication's procedure: In a later analysis, tens of millions of unique TCR beta chains were counted across the 500 to 700 repertoires, and around 11 million of these chains were shared by at least two donors. To remove PCR and sequencing errors, raw reads were error-corrected and collapsed into unique sequences using a nearest-neighbor algorithm that merged closely related sequences. CDR3 sequences were aligned to IMGT reference sequences to assign V, D and J gene segments. For a sequence to be retained, at least a six-nucleotide match to both a V gene segment and a J gene segment was required. A rearrangement was called productive if the CDR3 had no stop codons and remained in frame with V and J, and every other rearrangement was called non-productive. Following IMGT convention, CDR3 was defined as the stretch from the second conserved V-encoded cysteine up to the conserved J-encoded phenylalanine. The earlier analysis of about 620 of the donors excluded sequences that lacked an unambiguous match to a single V gene segment. An earlier analysis of 550 to 650 of the donors classified V segments as functional when productive rearrangements were above 56.7% and as segregating when the standard deviation between donors was above 5%. A statistical classification framework was built for diagnosing cytomegalovirus status from the catalog of TCR beta chain sequences. V and J gene assignment, in a later analysis, came from comparing TCR nucleotide sequences with IMGT/GENE-DB human TR gene sequences. In a later analysis, CDR3 sequences and most-parsimonious VDJ recombination scenarios were assigned using the TCRdist pipeline. In a later analysis, each TCR beta chain was defined by its CDR3 amino acid sequence together with its V-gene family, and reads without a unique V-gene family were excluded. As a way to deal with suspected cross-contamination and a sequencing artifact, a later analysis dropped over 550 nucleotide sequences that were highly shared and had low generation probability. For each public chain, a later analysis derived a clonal expansion index from normalized ranks of inferred template counts within each repertoire. In a later analysis, generation probabilities were computed using a VDJ recombination model fitted to out-of-frame rearrangements, and the results were checked against IGoR. Hypergeometric tests were used in a later analysis to score TCR-TCR, TCR-HLA and TCR-CMV co-occurrence, with a repertoire-size bias correction applied to the TCR pairs. A later analysis estimated false discovery rates by permuting HLA or CMV assignments 20 times. In a later analysis, co-occurring TCRs were grouped with DBSCAN, and TCRdist sequence similarity was added when clustering was performed within HLA-allele-positive subsets. For co-occurrence clustering, repertoires with fewer than 30,000 or more than 120,000 public chains were excluded, along with roughly five repertoires with anomalous nucleotide sharing. The clones in this table, taken by TCRdb from immuneACCESS, are in-frame only. Not every clone is retained; where verified, under half of the shortfall comes from an unresolved V gene, and the cause of the rest is unknown. V, J and clone size were drawn from that table, and D and trimming were deduced from the DNA. The sample data list about 260,000 clones, and 84% of these were observed just once. The top ten clonotypes cover about 2% of the sample.

The sequence was obtained from a woman between 40 and 55 years old in good health and CMV-seropositive. The chain is made from TRBV28 and TRBJ1-2; the D gene is possibly TRBD1, with 5 bases matching. Source material: PBMCs. The CDR3 protein: CASSWGGLANYGYTF. At the DNA level, the sequence is TGTGCCAGCAGTTGGGGGGGGTTAGCTAACTATGGCTACACCTTC.